This TCR beta chain originates from a study of blood T cell repertoires in COVID-19. Turning to the study itself: Whether acute or convalescent, the COVID-19 samples came from the United States, Italy and Spain.

The CDR3 consists of 15 residues. V dropped 0 bases and J dropped 6 bases, with 12 bases sitting between them. Germline V lookup: CDR1 SGHTA, CDR2 FQGNSA. Assay used: immunoSEQ multiplex PCR; TCRdb lists only in-frame clones, some missing. The data show roughly 120,000 clones, about 94% seen once. This clone was detected once. Seattle enrolled patients during active infection and tracked them longitudinally. The receptor was derived from a man aged 45-65 years with COVID-19, enrolled during active disease. The source material was peripheral blood. This chain uses TRBV7-2 with TRBJ2-1, with a possible D match to TRBD1 (6 bases). The CDR3, as DNA: TGTGCCAGCAGCTTAGCCAGGGCGACAGGCAATGAGCAGTTCTTC. This sequence encodes CASSLARATGNEQFF.